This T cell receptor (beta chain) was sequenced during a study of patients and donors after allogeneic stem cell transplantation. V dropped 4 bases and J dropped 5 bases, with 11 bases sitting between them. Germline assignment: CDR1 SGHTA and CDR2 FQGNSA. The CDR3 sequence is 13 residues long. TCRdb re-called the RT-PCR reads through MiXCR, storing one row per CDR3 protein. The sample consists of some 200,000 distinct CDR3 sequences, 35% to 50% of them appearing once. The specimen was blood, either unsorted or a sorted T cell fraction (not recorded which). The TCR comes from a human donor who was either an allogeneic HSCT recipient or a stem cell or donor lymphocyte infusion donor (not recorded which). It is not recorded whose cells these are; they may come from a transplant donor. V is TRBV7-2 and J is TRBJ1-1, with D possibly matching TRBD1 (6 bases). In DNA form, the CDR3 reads TGTGCCAGCAGCTCGTGGGGGCAGACTGAAGCTTTCTTT. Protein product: CASSSWGQTEAFF.